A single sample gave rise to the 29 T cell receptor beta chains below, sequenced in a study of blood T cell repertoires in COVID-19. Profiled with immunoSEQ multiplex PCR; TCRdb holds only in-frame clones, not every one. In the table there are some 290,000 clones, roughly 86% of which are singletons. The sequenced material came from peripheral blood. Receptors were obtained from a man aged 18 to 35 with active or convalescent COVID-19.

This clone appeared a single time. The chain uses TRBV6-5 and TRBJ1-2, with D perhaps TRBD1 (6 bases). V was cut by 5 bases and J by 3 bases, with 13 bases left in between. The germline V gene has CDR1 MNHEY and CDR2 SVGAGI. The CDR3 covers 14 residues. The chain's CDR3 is CASSPWGGDYGYTF. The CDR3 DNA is TGTGCCAGCAGTCCCTGGGGGGGCGACTATGGCTACACCTTC.

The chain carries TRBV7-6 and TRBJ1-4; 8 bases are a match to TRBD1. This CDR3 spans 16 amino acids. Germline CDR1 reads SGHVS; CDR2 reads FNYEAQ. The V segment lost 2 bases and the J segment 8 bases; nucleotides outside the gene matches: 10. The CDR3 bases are TGTGCCAGCAGCTTATCTCCCGGGACAGGACAGGAAAAACTGTTTTTT. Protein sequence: CASSLSPGTGQEKLFF.

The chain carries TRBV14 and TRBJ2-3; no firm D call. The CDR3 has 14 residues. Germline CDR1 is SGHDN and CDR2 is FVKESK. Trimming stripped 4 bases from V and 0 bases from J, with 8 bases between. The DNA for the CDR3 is TGTGCCAGCAGCCGACTGGCTAGCACAGATACGCAGTATTTT. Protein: CASSRLASTDTQYF. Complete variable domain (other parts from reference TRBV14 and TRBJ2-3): EAGVTQFPSHSVIEKGQTVTLRCDPISGHDNLYWYRRVMGKEIKFLLHFVKESKQDESGMPNNRFLAERTGGTYSTLKVQPAELEDSGVYFCASSRLASTDTQYFGPGTRLTVL.

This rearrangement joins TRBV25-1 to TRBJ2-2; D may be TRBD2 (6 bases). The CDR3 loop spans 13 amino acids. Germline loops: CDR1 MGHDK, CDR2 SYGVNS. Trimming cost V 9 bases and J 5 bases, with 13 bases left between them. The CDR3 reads CASQRVSTGELFF. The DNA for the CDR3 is TGTGCCAGTCAGCGGGTTTCGACCGGGGAGCTGTTTTTT.

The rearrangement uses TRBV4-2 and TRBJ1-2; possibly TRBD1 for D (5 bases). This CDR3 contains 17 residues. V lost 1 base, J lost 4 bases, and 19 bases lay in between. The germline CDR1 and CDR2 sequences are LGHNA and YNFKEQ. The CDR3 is CASSQGGQGAEVYGYTF. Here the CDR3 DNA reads TGTGCCAGCAGCCAAGGGGGTCAGGGCGCCGAAGTCTATGGCTACACCTTC.

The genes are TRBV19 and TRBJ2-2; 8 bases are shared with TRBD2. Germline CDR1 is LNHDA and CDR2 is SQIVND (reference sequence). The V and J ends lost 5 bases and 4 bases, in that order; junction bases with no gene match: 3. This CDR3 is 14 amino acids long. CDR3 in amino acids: CASSRGGSTGELFF. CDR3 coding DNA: TGTGCCAGTAGTCGGGGGGGGAGCACCGGGGAGCTGTTTTTT.

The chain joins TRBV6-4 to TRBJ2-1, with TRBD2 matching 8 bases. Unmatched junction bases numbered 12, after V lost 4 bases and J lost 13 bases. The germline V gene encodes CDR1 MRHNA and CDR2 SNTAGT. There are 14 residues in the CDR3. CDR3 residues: CASSVGSGGYPQFF. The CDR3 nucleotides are TGTGCCAGCAGTGTGGGATCGGGAGGGTACCCTCAGTTCTTC.

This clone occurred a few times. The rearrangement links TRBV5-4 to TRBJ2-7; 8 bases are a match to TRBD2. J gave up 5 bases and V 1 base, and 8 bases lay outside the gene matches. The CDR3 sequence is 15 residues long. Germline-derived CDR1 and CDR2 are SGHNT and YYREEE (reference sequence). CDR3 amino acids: CASSLTLTSVDEQYF. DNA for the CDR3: TGTGCCAGCAGCTTGACCCTGACTAGCGTGGACGAGCAGTACTTC.

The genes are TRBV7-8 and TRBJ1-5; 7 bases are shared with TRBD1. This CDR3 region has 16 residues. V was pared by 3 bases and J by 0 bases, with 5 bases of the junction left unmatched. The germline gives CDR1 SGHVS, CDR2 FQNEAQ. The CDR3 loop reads CASSLGTAYSNQPQHF. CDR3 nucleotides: TGTGCCAGCAGCTTGGGGACAGCATATAGCAATCAGCCCCAGCATTTT. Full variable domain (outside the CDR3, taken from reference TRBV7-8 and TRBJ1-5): GAGVSQSPRYKVAKRGQDVALRCDPISGHVSLFWYQQALGQGPEFLTYFQNEAQLDKSGLPSDRFFAERPEGSVSTLKIQRTQQEDSAVYLCASSLGTAYSNQPQHFGDGTRLSIL.

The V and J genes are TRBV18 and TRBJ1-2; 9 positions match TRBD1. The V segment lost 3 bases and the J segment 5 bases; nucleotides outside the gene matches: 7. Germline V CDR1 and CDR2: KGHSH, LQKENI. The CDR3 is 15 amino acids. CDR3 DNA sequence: TGTGCCAGCTCACCTAGGACAGGGGATCTATATGGCTACACCTTC. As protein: CASSPRTGDLYGYTF.

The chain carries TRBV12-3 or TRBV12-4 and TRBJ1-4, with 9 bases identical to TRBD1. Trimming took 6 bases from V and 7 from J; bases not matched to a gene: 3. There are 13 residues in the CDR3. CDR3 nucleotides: TGTGCCAGCAGGACAGGGGGGGGTGAAAAACTGTTTTTT. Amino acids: CASRTGGGEKLFF.

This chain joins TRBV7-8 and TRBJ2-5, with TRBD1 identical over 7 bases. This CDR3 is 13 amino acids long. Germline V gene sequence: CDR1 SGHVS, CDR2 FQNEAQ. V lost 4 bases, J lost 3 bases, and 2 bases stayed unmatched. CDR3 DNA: TGTGCCAGCAGCTCCGGGACAGAAGAGACCCAGTACTTC. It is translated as CASSSGTEETQYF.

CDR3 DNA: TGTGCCAGCAGCTACCAGAAAGAGACCCAGTACTTC. Its translation is CASSYQKETQYF. V gene TRBV11-2 combines with J gene TRBJ2-5; D is undetermined. V was shortened by 4 bases and J by 3 bases, with 6 bases between the two germline ends. Germline V lookup: CDR1 SGHAT, CDR2 FQNNGV. CDR3 length: 12 residues.

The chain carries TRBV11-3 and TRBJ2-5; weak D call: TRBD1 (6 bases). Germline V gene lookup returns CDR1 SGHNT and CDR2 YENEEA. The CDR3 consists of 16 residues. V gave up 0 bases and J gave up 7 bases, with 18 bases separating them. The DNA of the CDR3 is TGTGCCAGCAGCTTAGATATGTCGGCCCTACAGGGGACCCAGTACTTC. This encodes CASSLDMSALQGTQYF. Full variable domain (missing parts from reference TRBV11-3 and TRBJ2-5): EAGVVQSPRYKIIEKKQPVAFWCNPISGHNTLYWYLQNLGQGPELLIRYENEEAVDDSQLPKDRFSAERLKGVDSTLKIQPAELGDSAVYLCASSLDMSALQGTQYFGPGTRLLVL.

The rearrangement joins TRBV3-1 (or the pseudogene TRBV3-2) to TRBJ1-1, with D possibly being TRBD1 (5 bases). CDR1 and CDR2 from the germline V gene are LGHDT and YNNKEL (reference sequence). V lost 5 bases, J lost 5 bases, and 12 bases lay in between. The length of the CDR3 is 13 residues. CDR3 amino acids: CASSFGGGTEAFF. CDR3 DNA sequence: TGTGCCAGCAGCTTTGGCGGGGGGACTGAAGCTTTCTTT.

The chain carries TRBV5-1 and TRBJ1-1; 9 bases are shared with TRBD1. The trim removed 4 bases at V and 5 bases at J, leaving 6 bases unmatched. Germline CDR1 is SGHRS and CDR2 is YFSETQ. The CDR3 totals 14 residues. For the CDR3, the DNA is TGCGCCAGCAGCGCGACAGGGGGGCGGACTGAAGCTTTCTTT. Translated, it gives CASSATGGRTEAFF. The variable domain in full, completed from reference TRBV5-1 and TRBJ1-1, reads KAGVTQTPRYLIKTRGQQVTLSCSPISGHRSVSWYQQTPGQGLQFLFEYFSETQRNKGNFPGRFSGRQFSNSRSEMNVSTLELGDSALYLCASSATGGRTEAFFGQGTRLTVV.

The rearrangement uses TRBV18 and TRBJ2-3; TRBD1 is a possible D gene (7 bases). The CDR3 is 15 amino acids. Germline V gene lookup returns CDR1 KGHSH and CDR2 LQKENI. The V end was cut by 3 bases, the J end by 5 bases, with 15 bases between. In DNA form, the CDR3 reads TGTGCCAGCTCACCGAGGAGGGGGCCAAGAGATACGCAGTATTTT. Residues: CASSPRRGPRDTQYF. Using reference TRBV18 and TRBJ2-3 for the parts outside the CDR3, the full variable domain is NAGVMQNPRHLVRRRGQEARLRCSPMKGHSHVYWYRQLPEEGLKFMVYLQKENIIDESGMPKERFSAEFPKEGPSILRIQQVVRGDSAAYFCASSPRRGPRDTQYFGPGTRLTVL.

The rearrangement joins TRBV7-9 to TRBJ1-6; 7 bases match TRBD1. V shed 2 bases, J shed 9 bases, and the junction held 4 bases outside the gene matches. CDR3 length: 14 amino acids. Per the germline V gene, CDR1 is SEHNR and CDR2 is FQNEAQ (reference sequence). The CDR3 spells CASSLWDSSSPLHF. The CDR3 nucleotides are TGTGCCAGCAGCTTATGGGACAGTTCTTCACCCCTCCACTTT.

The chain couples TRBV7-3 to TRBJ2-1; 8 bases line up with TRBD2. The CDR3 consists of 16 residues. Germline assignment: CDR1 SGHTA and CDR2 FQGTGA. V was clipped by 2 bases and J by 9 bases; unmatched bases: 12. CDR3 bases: TGTGCCAGCAGCTTAGAAGCGGGAGTAGGGATGAGTGAGCAGTTCTTC. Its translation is CASSLEAGVGMSEQFF.

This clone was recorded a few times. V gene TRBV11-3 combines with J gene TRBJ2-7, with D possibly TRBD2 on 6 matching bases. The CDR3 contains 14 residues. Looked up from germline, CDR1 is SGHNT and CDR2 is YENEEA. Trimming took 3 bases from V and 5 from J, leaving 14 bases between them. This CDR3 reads CASSLGGNRNEQYF. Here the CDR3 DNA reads TGTGCCAGCAGCTTGGGGGGAAATAGAAACGAGCAGTACTTC.

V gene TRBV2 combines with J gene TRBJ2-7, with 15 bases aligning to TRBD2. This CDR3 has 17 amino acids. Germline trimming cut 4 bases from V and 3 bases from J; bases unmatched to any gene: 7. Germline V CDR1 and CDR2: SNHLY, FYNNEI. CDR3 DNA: TGTGCCAGCAGTGGTGGACTAGCGGGAGGGCCCTTCTACGAGCAGTACTTC. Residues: CASSGGLAGGPFYEQYF.

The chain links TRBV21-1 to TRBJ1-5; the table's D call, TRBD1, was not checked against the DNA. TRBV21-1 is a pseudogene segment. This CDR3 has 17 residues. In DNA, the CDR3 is TGTGCCAGCAGCACCCGGGACATCAGTGTATTTAGTCAGCCCCAGCATTTT. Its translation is CASSTRDISVFSQPQHF.

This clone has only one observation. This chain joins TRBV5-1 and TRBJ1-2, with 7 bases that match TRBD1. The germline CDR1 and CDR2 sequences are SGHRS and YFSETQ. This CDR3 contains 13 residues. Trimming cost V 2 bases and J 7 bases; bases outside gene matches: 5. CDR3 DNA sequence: TGCGCCAGCAGCTTTACAGGGGAGTTTGGCTACACCTTC. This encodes CASSFTGEFGYTF.

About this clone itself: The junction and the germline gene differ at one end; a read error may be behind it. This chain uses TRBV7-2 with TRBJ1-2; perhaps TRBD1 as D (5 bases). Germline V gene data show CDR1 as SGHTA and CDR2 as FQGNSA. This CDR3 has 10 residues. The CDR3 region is CASSLEGQCF. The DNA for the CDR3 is TGTGCCAGCAGCTTAGAAGGACAATGCTTC. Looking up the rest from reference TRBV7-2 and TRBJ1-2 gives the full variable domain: GAGVSQSPSNKVTEKGKDVELRCDPISGHTALYWYRQSLGQGLEFLIYFQGNSAPDKSGLPSDRFSAERTGGSVSTLTIQRTQQEDSAVYLCASSLEGQCFGSGTRLTVV.

This chain's CDR3 is CASSLYGSGNNEQFF. CDR3 sequence (DNA): TGTGCCAGCAGCTTATACGGGAGCGGAAACAATGAGCAGTTCTTC. This rearrangement joins TRBV7-9 to TRBJ2-1; D possibly corresponds to TRBD2 (6 bases). CDR3 size: 15 residues. CDR1 is SEHNR and CDR2 is FQNEAQ in the germline V gene (reference sequence). V lost 2 bases, J lost 5 bases, and 13 bases lay in between.

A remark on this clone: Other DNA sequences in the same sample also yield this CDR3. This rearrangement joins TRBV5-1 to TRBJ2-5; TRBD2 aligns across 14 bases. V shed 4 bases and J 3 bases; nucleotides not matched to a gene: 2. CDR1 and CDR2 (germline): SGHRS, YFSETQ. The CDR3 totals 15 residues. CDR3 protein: CASSLGLAGEETQYF. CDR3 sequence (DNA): TGCGCCAGCAGCCTGGGACTAGCGGGAGAAGAGACCCAGTACTTC.

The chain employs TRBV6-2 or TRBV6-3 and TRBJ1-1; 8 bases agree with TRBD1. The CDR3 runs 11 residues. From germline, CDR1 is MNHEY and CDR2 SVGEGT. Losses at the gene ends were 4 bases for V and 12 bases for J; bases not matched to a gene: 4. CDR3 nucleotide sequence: TGTGCCAGCAGTTCGGGACAGGAACCTTTCTTT. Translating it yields CASSSGQEPFF.

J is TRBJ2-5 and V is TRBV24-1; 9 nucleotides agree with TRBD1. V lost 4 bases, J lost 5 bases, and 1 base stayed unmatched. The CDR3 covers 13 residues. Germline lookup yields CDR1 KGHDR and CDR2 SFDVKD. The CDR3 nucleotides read TGTGCCACCAGTGACGGGACAGGGGAGACCCAGTACTTC. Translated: CATSDGTGETQYF.

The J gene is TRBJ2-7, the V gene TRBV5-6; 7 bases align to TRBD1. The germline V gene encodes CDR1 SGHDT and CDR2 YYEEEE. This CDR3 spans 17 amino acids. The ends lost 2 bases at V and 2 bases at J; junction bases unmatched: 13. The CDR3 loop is CASSFDPGTAVTYEQYF. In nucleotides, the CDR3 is TGTGCCAGCAGCTTTGATCCCGGGACAGCTGTTACCTACGAGCAGTACTTC.